Shown below are 18 T cell receptor beta chains from a single sample sequenced in a study of blood T cell repertoires in COVID-19. The repertoire was sequenced with immunoSEQ multiplex PCR; TCRdb's copy has only in-frame clones and lacks some. The repertoire has 25,000 to 30,000 clones, around 80% of them found once; the top ten carry about 39%. The sequencing input was peripheral blood. Receptor source: a woman older than 75 with acute or convalescent COVID-19.

This clone has a handful of counts. The chain recombines TRBV2 with TRBJ2-7; 10 bases line up with TRBD2. V was clipped by 4 bases and J by 7 bases; unmatched bases: 7. The CDR3 loop spans 14 amino acids. Per the germline V gene, CDR1 is SNHLY and CDR2 is FYNNEI. DNA for the CDR3: TGTGCCAGCAGTGTGGCTAGCGGGGGCGGTGAGCAGTACTTC. Protein: CASSVASGGGEQYF.

In its sample, this clone was seen a few times. This chain connects TRBV7-9 to TRBJ2-3; D gene uncertain. The V gene lost 6 bases and the J gene lost 2 bases, with 9 bases spanning the gap. CDR3 size: 13 residues. Germline V gene data show CDR1 as SEHNR and CDR2 as FQNEAQ (reference sequence). CDR3 in amino acids: CASRTRFTDTQYF. The CDR3, as DNA: TGTGCCAGCAGGACTCGATTCACAGATACGCAGTATTTT.

This clone appeared once. The chain is built from TRBV28 and TRBJ2-6; D is ambiguous. This CDR3 has 18 amino acids. Trimming stripped 6 bases from V and 0 bases from J, with 18 bases between. In germline, CDR1 is MDHEN, CDR2 SYDVKM. CDR3 residues: CASRAEVITYSGANVLTF. CDR3 nucleotide sequence: TGTGCCAGCAGGGCAGAGGTTATCACTTACTCTGGGGCCAACGTCCTGACTTTC.

The chain employs TRBV29-1 and TRBJ2-7; D is possibly TRBD1 (6 bases). The CDR3 totals 14 residues. With 0 bases removed from V and 0 bases from J, the gap between germline ends came to 9 bases. In germline, CDR1 is SQVTM, CDR2 ANQGSEA. The CDR3 DNA sequence: TGCAGCGTTGAAGATCGGGGACACTCCTACGAGCAGTACTTC. Its protein is CSVEDRGHSYEQYF.

This chain uses TRBV6-5 with TRBJ1-3; TRBD1 might be the D (5 bases). Looked up from germline, CDR1 is MNHEY and CDR2 is SVGAGI. The CDR3 extends over 14 amino acids. V shed 5 bases and J shed 0 bases, with 8 bases lying between them. The CDR3 here is CASSTGGSGNTIYF. The DNA for the CDR3 is TGTGCCAGCAGTACGGGGGGCTCTGGAAACACCATATATTTT.

This clone was detected only once. The chain recombines TRBV4-2 with TRBJ1-5, with 9 bases matching TRBD1. J gave up 6 bases and V 0 bases, and 6 bases lay outside the gene matches. There are 16 residues in the CDR3. From germline, CDR1 is LGHNA and CDR2 YNFKEQ. For the CDR3, the DNA is TGTGCCAGCAGCCAAGATACAGGGGGCGCGGGTCAGCCCCAGCATTTT. It specifies CASSQDTGGAGQPQHF.

V is TRBV11-3 and J is TRBJ2-7; 7 bases fit TRBD2. The V segment lost 0 bases and the J segment 9 bases; nucleotides outside the gene matches: 17. This CDR3 is 17 amino acids long. Germline CDR1 and CDR2: SGHNT and YENEEA. The CDR3 is CASSLDLAVETIRGQYF. The DNA of the CDR3 is TGTGCCAGCAGCTTAGATCTAGCGGTAGAGACAATACGGGGGCAGTACTTC.

This clone was detected only once. The chain carries TRBV30 and TRBJ2-6, with D possibly TRBD1 on 5 matching bases. V lost 5 bases and J lost 0, with 17 bases in between. CDR1 is GTSNPN and CDR2 is SVGIG in the germline V gene (reference sequence). This CDR3 has 17 residues. The CDR3 loop is CAWGPFDRFSGANVLTF. DNA of the CDR3: TGTGCCTGGGGCCCTTTTGACAGATTCTCTGGGGCCAACGTCCTGACTTTC.

This rearrangement joins TRBV11-2 to TRBJ1-1; 7 nucleotides match TRBD1. Germline CDR1 reads SGHAT; CDR2 reads FQNNGV. The CDR3 loop spans 14 amino acids. With V trimmed by 1 base and J by 4 bases, 3 bases remained unmatched. Written as DNA, the CDR3 is TGTGCCAGCAGCTTAGCGGGACAGATCACTGAAGCTTTCTTT. Its translation: CASSLAGQITEAFF. Together with reference TRBV11-2 and TRBJ1-1, the CDR3 gives the full variable domain: EAGVAQSPRYKIIEKRQSVAFWCNPISGHATLYWYQQILGQGPKLLIQFQNNGVVDDSQLPKDRFSAERLKGVDSTLKIQPAKLEDSAVYLCASSLAGQITEAFFGQGTRLTVV.

The genes are TRBV6-5 and TRBJ2-2; perhaps TRBD2 as D (5 bases). Germline CDR1 reads MNHEY; CDR2 reads SVGAGI. CDR3 length: 13 amino acids. V lost 6 bases and J 5 bases, leaving 10 bases between the germline ends. CDR3 DNA: TGTGCCAGCAGGACTACTCAGACCGGGGAGCTGTTTTTT. It yields the protein CASRTTQTGELFF.

This chain links TRBV10-3 with TRBJ1-3; D is possibly TRBD1 (6 bases). The germline V and J ends were trimmed by 3 bases and 2 bases, with 11 bases remaining between them. Germline CDR1 and CDR2: ENHRY and SYGVKD. This CDR3 region has 15 residues. The CDR3 loop is CAISDLNRAGNTIYF. The CDR3 DNA reads TGTGCCATCAGTGATTTGAACAGGGCTGGAAACACCATATATTTT.

CDR3 sequence (DNA): TGTGCCAGCAAGGGGACAGGGACTTACAATGAGCAGTTCTTC. Amino acids: CASKGTGTYNEQFF. The chain links TRBV6-6 to TRBJ2-1; 9 positions agree with TRBD1. Germline-derived CDR1 and CDR2 are MNHNY and SVGAGI (reference sequence). The CDR3 length is 14 residues. V lost 7 bases and J lost 4; bases outside the gene matches: 5.

V gene TRBV14 combines with J gene TRBJ1-3; D is ambiguous. Germline V gene lookup returns CDR1 SGHDN and CDR2 FVKESK. This CDR3 is 16 amino acids long. The V end was cut by 1 base, the J end by 4 bases, with 14 bases between. The CDR3 region has the DNA TGTGCCAGCAGCCAAGGTAACTGGCTGGGCGGAAACACCATATATTTT. Encoded protein: CASSQGNWLGGNTIYF.

This clone has more than one count but fewer than ten. This sequence joins TRBV20-1 and TRBJ2-7, with D possibly being TRBD1 (8 bases). The V gene's germline CDR1 is DFQATT and CDR2 SNEGSKA (reference sequence). Trimming removed 6 bases from V and 5 bases from J, with 20 bases in between. This CDR3 is 14 amino acids long. DNA for the CDR3: TGCAGTGCCAGTGACAGGGGAGGGATGCACGAGCAGTACTTC. This gives the protein CSASDRGGMHEQYF.

This sequence joins TRBV10-3 and TRBJ1-5, with a weak D call TRBD1 (6 bases). CDR1 is ENHRY, CDR2 SYGVKD, per germline. V lost 6 bases and J 6 bases, leaving 15 bases between the germline ends. CDR3 length: 14 amino acids. The CDR3 here is CAIREGGQGQPQHF. DNA of the CDR3: TGTGCCATCAGGGAGGGGGGCCAAGGTCAGCCCCAGCATTTT.

In this sample, this clone turned up once. The CDR3 reads CASNLAANEQFF. The DNA of the CDR3 is TGTGCCAGCAACCTAGCGGCCAATGAGCAGTTCTTC. The gene calls are TRBV5-6 and TRBJ2-1, with TRBD2 identical over 7 bases. The J segment lost 6 bases and the V segment lost 6 bases, leaving 3 bases of the junction unmatched. The germline gives CDR1 SGHDT, CDR2 YYEEEE. This CDR3 spans 12 amino acids.

This chain joins TRBV27 and TRBJ1-6; the D gene is possibly TRBD1 (5 bases). The CDR3 spans 15 residues. Between the trimmed V and J ends, which lost 3 bases and 6 bases, there was a span of 12 bases. Germline V CDR1 and CDR2: MNHEY, SMNVEV (reference sequence). In DNA, the CDR3 is TGTGCCAGCAGTTTGACAGCGAAGACTAATTCACCCCTCCACTTT. It codes for CASSLTAKTNSPLHF.

The chain joins TRBV6-5 to TRBJ1-5; 7 nucleotides line up with TRBD1. Germline-derived CDR1 and CDR2 are MNHEY and SVGAGI. V lost 6 bases to trimming and J lost 5 bases; unmatched junction nucleotides: 10. This CDR3 spans 15 amino acids. The CDR3 nucleotides read TGTGCCAGCAGCTCGGCGACAGGGAGAGATCAGCCCCAGCATTTT. This encodes CASSSATGRDQPQHF.